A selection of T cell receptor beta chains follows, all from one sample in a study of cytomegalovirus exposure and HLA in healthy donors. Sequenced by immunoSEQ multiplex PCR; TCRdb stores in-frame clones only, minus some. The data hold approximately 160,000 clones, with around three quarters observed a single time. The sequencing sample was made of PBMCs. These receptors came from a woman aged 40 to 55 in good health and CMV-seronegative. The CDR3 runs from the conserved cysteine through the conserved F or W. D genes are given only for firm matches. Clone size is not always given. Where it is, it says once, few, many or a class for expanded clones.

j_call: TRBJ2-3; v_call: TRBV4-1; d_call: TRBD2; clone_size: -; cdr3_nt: TGCGCCAGCAGCCAAAAAGGGACTAGCGGACACACAGATACGCAGTATTTT; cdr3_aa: CASSQKGTSGHTDTQYF
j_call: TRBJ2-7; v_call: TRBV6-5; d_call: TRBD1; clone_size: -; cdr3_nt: TGTGCCAGCAGCCGAGACAGGGACCACGAGCAGTACTTC; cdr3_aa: CASSRDRDHEQYF
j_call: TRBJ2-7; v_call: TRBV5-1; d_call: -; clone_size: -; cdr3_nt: TGCGCCAGCAGCACACGGGACACTTACTCCTACGAGCAGTACTTC; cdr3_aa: CASSTRDTYSYEQYF
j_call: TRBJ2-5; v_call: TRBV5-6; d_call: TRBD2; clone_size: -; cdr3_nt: TGTGCCAGCAGCTTGCCGGGAGGGTCCCGAGAGACCCAGTACTTC; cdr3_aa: CASSLPGGSRETQYF
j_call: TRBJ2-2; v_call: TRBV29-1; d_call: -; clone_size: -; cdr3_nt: TGCAGCGTTAGAAGCGGAGTAAACACCGGGGAGCTGTTTTTT; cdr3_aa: CSVRSGVNTGELFF
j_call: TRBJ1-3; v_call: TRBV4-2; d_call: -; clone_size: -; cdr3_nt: TGTGCCAGCAGCCAAGGCACGGGGGGGGACACCATATATTTT; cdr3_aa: CASSQGTGGDTIYF
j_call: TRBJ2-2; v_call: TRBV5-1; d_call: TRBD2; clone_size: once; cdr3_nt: TGCGCCAGCAGAAAACTAGCGGGAGGGCCGATCGGGGAGCTGTTTTTT; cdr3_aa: CASRKLAGGPIGELFF
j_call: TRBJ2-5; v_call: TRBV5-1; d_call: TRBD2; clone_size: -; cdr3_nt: TGCGCCAGCAGCGTAGGCGGACTAGCGGGAGGAAAAGCAGAGACCCAGTACTTC; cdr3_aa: CASSVGGLAGGKAETQYF
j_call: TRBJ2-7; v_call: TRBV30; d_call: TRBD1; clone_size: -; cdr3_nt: TGTGCCTTACTCCCGGGACAGGGGATCGCCTTTTCCTCCTACGAACAGTACTTC; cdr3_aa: CALLPGQGIAFSSYEQYF
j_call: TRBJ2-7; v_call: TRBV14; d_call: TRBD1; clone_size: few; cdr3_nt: TGTGCCAGCAGCCTACCCGGGACAGGAATCTACGAGCAGTACTTC; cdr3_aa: CASSLPGTGIYEQYF
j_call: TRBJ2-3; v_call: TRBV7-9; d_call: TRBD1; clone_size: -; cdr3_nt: TGTGCCAGCAGCTCCGACAGGGCCACAGATACGCAGTATTTT; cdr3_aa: CASSSDRATDTQYF
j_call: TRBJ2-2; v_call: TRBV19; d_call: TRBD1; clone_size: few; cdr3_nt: TGTGCCACCACAATCTCCGGGACAGGTCCTAACACCGGGGAGCTGTTTTTT; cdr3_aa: CATTISGTGPNTGELFF
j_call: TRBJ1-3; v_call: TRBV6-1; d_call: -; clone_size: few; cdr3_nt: TGTGCCAGCAGTGAACAGGGCCAGGGAGGAAACACCATATATTTT; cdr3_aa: CASSEQGQGGNTIYF
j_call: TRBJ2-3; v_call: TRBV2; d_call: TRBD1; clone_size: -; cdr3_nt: TGTGCCAGCATCCGGGACAGGGGGACAGATACGCAGTATTTT; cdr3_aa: CASIRDRGTDTQYF
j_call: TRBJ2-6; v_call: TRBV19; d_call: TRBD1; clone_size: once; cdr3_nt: TGTGCCAGTAGTCTAGACCCGGGACAGGGGGCGCGGGGGGCCAACGTCCTGACTTTC; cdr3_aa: CASSLDPGQGARGANVLTF
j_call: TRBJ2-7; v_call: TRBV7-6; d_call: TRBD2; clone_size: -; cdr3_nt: TGTGCCAGCAGCGCACGGGACTCTCCGGGAGGGCAGTACTTC; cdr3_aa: CASSARDSPGGQYF
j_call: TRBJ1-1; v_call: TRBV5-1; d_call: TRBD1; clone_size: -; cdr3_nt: TGCGCCAGCAGCGCTCGGACAGGCTATGAAGCTTTCTTT; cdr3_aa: CASSARTGYEAFF
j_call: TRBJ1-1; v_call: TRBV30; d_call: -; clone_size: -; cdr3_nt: TGTGCCTGGAGTCCAACGCGAGAAGCTTTCTTT; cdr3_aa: CAWSPTREAFF
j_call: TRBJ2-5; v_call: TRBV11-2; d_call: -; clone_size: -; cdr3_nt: TGTGCCAGCAGCCCCCTTGGGGGGAAAGAGACCCAGTACTTC; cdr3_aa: CASSPLGGKETQYF
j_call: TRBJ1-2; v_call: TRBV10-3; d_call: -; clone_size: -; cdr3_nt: TGTGCCATCAGTGAGTCGACCCTGGGGGGGGTCGGTGGCTACACCTTC; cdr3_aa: CAISESTLGGVGGYTF
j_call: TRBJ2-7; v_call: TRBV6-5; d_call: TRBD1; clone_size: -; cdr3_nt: TGTGCCAGCAGTCCCCGGGGACAGGGCTCCTACGAGCAGTACTTC; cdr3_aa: CASSPRGQGSYEQYF
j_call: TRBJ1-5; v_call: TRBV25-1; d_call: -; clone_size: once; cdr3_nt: TGTGCCAGCAGTCGGGGGAATCAGCCCCAGCATTTT; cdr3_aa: CASSRGNQPQHF
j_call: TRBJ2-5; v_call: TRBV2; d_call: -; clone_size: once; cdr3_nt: TGTGCCAGCAGGCGTCAATTGCGACTGGCGGATGAGACCCAGTACTTC; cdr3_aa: CASRRQLRLADETQYF
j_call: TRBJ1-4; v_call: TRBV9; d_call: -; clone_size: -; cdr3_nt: TGTGCCAGCGGCCTGACAGCAACTAATGAAAAACTGTTTTTT; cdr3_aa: CASGLTATNEKLFF
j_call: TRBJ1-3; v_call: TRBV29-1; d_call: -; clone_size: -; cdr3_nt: TGCAGCGTGCTGGGCCTCACCTCTGGAAACACCATATATTTT; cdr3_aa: CSVLGLTSGNTIYF
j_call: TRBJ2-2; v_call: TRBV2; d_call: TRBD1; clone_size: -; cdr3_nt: TGTGCCAGCAGTGAAACAGGGGCCACTAACACCGGGGAGCTGTTTTTT; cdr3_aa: CASSETGATNTGELFF
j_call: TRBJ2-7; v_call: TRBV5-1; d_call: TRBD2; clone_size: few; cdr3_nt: TGCGCCAGCAGCCCGACTAGCGGGAGCTACGAGCAGTACTTC; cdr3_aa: CASSPTSGSYEQYF
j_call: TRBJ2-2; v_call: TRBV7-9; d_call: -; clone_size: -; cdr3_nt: TGTGCCAGCAGCTTTTCAGGCGCCCATAACACCGGGGAGCTGTTTTTT; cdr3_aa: CASSFSGAHNTGELFF
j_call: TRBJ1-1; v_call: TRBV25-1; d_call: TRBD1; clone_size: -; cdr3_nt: TGTGCCAGCAGTGAGGGACAGAGTTTGGTAGGCGGAGCTTTCTTT; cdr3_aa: CASSEGQSLVGGAFF
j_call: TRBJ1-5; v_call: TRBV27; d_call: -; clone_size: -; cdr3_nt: TGTGCCAGCAGCTTAGGGGCGGTCCAGCCCCAGCATTTT; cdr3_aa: CASSLGAVQPQHF
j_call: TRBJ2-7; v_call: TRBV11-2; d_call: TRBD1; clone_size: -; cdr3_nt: TGTGCCAGCAGCTTAGAGGAACTAGGGGGCGGCCTGTACTATTACGAGCAGTACTTC; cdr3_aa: CASSLEELGGGLYYYEQYF
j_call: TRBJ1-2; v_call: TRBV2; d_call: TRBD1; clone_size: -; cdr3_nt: TGTGCCAGCCGCCGGGACAGGGACGGCTACACCTTC; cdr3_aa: CASRRDRDGYTF
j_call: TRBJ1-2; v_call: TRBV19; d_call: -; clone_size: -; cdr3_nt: TGTGCCAGTAGTAGCGGGATTCTCTATGGCTACACCTTC; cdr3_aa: CASSSGILYGYTF
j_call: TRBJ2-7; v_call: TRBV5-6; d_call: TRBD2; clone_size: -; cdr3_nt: TGTGCCAGCAGCCAGGGACTAGCAATCTACGAGCAGTACTTC; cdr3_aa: CASSQGLAIYEQYF
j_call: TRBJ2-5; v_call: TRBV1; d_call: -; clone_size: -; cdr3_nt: TGCACCAGCAGCCAAGAACTCCTAGCGCGACAAGAGACCCAGTACTTC; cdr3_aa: CTSSQELLARQETQYF
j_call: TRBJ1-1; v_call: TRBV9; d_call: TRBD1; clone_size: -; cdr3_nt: TGTGCCAGCAGCGAGTCGGGACAGGCGAACACTGAAGCTTTCTTT; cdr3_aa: CASSESGQANTEAFF
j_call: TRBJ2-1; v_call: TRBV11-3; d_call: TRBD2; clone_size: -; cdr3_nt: TGTGCCAGCAGCTTAGAGCTAGCGGACTACAATGAGCAGTTCTTC; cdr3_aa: CASSLELADYNEQFF
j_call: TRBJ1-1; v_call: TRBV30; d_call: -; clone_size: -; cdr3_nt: TGTGCCTGGAGCCTCGGTGGGAGCCTCAAGAACACTGAAGCTTTCTTT; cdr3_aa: CAWSLGGSLKNTEAFF
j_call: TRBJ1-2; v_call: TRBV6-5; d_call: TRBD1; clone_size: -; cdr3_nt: TGTGCCAGCAGGACCGGACAGGGCTATGGCTACACCTTC; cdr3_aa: CASRTGQGYGYTF
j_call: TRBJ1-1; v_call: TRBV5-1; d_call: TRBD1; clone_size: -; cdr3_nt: TGCGCCAGCAGCTTCTCGACAGGGGACACTGAAGCTTTCTTT; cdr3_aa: CASSFSTGDTEAFF
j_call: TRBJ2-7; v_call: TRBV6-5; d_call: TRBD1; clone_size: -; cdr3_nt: TGTGCCAGCAGGAACGACAGGGGACCCTACGAGCAGTACTTC; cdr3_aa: CASRNDRGPYEQYF
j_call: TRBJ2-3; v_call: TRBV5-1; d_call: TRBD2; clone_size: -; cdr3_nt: TGCGCCAGCGGTAGCGGGAGCACAGATACGCAGTATTTT; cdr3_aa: CASGSGSTDTQYF
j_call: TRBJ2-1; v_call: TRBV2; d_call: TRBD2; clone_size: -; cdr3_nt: TGTGCCACCGGAAGGACTAGCGGGAGTAATGAGCAGTTCTTC; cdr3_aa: CATGRTSGSNEQFF
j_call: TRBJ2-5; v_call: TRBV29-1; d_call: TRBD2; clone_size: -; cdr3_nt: TGCAGCGGGATCCTAGCGGGCCCCGAGACCCAGTACTTC; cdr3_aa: CSGILAGPETQYF
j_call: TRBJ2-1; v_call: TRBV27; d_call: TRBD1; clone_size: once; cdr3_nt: TGTGCCAGCGGGACAGGGGGAGGGAATGAGCAGTTCTTC; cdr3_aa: CASGTGGGNEQFF
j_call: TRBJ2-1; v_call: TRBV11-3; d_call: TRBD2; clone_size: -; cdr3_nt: TGTGCCAGCAGCTTAGTTACTAGCGGAAAGGATGAGCAGTTCTTC; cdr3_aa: CASSLVTSGKDEQFF
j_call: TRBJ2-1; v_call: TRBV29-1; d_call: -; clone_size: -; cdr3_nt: TGCAGCGTCGACCGGAGCGGGAATGAGCAGTTCTTC; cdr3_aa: CSVDRSGNEQFF
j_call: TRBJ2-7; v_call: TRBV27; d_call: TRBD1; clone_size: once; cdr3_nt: TGTGCCAGCAGTTTATTTGCCCGGGACAGCCACCCCTACGAGCAGTACTTC; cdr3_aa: CASSLFARDSHPYEQYF
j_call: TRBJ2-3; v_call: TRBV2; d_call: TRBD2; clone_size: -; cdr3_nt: TGTGCCAGCGGGGGAATAGCGGGATCCACAGATACGCAGTATTTT; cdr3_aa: CASGGIAGSTDTQYF
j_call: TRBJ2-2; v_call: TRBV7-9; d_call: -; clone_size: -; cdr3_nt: TGTGCCAGCAGCCGCGGAGTCAACACCGGGGAGCTGTTTTTT; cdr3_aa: CASSRGVNTGELFF
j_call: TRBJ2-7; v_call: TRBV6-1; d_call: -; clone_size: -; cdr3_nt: TGTGCCAGCAGGTCTTACTCCTACGAGCAGTACTTC; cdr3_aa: CASRSYSYEQYF
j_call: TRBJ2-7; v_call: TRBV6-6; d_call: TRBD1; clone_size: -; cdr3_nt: TGTGCCAGCAGTTACAACTGGGACAGGAAGGGAAACGAGCAGTACTTC; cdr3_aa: CASSYNWDRKGNEQYF
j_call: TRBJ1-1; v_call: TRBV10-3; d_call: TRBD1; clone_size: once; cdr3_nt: TGTGCCGTCCGGACAGGACAAAACACTGAAGCTTTCTTT; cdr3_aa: CAVRTGQNTEAFF
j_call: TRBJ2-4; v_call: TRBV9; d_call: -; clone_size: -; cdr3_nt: TGTGCCAGCAGCTCAGGGGTGGAGGAACTGTACTTC; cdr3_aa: CASSSGVEELYF
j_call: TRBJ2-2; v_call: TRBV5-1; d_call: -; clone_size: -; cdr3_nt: TGCGCCAGCAGCTTGGGACTAGTGGGGCTGGGCGCCGGGGAGCTGTTTTTT; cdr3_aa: CASSLGLVGLGAGELFF
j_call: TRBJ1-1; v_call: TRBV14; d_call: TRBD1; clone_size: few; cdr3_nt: TGTGCCAGCAGCCCCCCGGGGACAGGTCACACTGAAGCTTTCTTT; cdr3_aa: CASSPPGTGHTEAFF
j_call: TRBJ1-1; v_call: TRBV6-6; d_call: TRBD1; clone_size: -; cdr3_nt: TGTGCCAGCCGCAGGGGGGCCGGGGCTGAAGCTTTCTTT; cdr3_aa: CASRRGAGAEAFF
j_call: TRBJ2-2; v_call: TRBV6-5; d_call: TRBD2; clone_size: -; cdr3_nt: TGTGCCAGCAGGACCGGGACTAGCGACACCGGGGAGCTGTTTTTT; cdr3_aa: CASRTGTSDTGELFF
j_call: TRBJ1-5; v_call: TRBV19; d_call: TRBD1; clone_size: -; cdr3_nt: TGTGCCAGTAGAGACGGAGCCGGGACAGCCCTCAATCAGCCCCAGCATTTT; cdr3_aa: CASRDGAGTALNQPQHF
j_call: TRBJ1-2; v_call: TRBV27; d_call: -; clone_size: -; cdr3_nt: TGTGCCAGCAGGGGGGCCAGGCTCACTAACTATGGCTACACCTTC; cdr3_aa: CASRGARLTNYGYTF